The rows below give T cell receptor beta chains drawn from one sample of a study of blood T cells in healthy people across ages. TCRdb reanalysed the 5' RACE reads using MiXCR and keeps one entry per CDR3 protein. The repertoire holds around 2 million distinct CDR3 sequences, with 35% to 50% as singletons. What was sequenced was blood. Every receptor here comes from a human donor in good health. Both conserved end residues are part of each CDR3. D genes are given only for firm matches. Clone size is stated in some rows and not others, as once, few, many or a class when expanded.

clone_size,j_call,v_call,d_call,cdr3_nt,cdr3_aa
few,TRBJ2-7,TRBV7-2,NA,TGTGCCAGCAGCCCCCAGGGGTGGGCAGGGAGACGGTACGAGCAGTACTTC,CASSPQGWAGRRYEQYF
few,TRBJ1-4,TRBV29-1,NA,TGCAGCGGATGGGCGGGGAGTAATGAAAAACTGTTTTTT,CSGWAGSNEKLFF
NA,TRBJ2-1,TRBV20-1,TRBD2,TGCAGTGCTAGAGATCGGAGACGGGGGGGCAGGGAGACCCAGTTCTTC,CSARDRRRGGRETQFF
many,TRBJ2-7,TRBV29-1,NA,TGCAGCGTTGACGGTCAGGGGCGTTACGAGCAGTACTTC,CSVDGQGRYEQYF
NA,TRBJ1-2,TRBV2,TRBD1,TGTGCCAGCAGTTCCGATCGGACAGGGGACACCTTC,CASSSDRTGDTF
NA,TRBJ1-2,TRBV5-1,TRBD1,TGCGCCAGCGGCTTCCACAGGACAGGGGAAAATAACTATGGCTGCACCTTC,CASGFHRTGENNYGCTF
few,TRBJ2-6,TRBV6-5,NA,TGTGCCAGCAGTTACGGATCCCCAGTGGATGGGGCCAACGTCCTGACTTTC,CASSYGSPVDGANVLTF
NA,TRBJ1-5,TRBV20-1,NA,TGCGGTGCTAGTCAGGGTCGCCAGCCCCAGCATTTT,CGASQGRQPQHF
NA,TRBJ1-5,TRBV18,TRBD1,TGTGCCAGCTCACCGTCGACAGGGGCCAATCAGCCCCAGCATTTT,CASSPSTGANQPQHF
few,TRBJ2-7,TRBV6-5,NA,TGTGCCAGCAGTTACTCGTCCCGTCTCCCCTACGAGCAGTACTTC,CASSYSSRLPYEQYF
NA,TRBJ2-4,TRBV7-2,NA,TGTGCCAGCAGCACGGGCGAGTGGAAAAACATTCAGTACTTC,CASSTGEWKNIQYF
NA,TRBJ1-1,TRBV20-1,TRBD1,TGCAGTGCTAGTCCCGGGACAGGGATCACTGAAGCTTTCTTT,CSASPGTGITEAFF
NA,TRBJ1-1,TRBV29-1,NA,TGCGGGGCCCAGACTGACGGCCCCTACCCCCGGGACACCGCTTTCTTT,CGAQTDGPYPRDTAFF
few,TRBJ2-6,TRBV5-1,NA,TGCGCCAGCAGCTTTTGGGGGCTCGCTGACGGTGGGGCCAACGTCCTGACTTTC,CASSFWGLADGGANVLTF
few,TRBJ2-2,TRBV5-1,NA,TGCGCCAGCAGCTTGAGCGTAGTCGGGGAGCTGTTTTTT,CASSLSVVGELFF
NA,TRBJ2-3,TRBV5-1,NA,TGCGCCAGCAGCCGCCGGCTGTCGGAGATCACAGATACGCAGTATTTT,CASSRRLSEITDTQYF
few,TRBJ2-1,TRBV12-3/TRBV12-4,NA,TGTGCCAGCAGTTTAAGTCCGGCCACTTACAATGAGCAGTTCTTC,CASSLSPATYNEQFF
few,TRBJ1-5,TRBV7-2,TRBD1,TGTGCCAGCAGCTTAGTGGGGACAGGTTATAGCAATCAGCCCCAGCATTTT,CASSLVGTGYSNQPQHF
NA,TRBJ1-1,TRBV6-5,TRBD1,TGTGCCAGCACTGGCGACAGGGGGACTGAAGCTTTCTTT,CASTGDRGTEAFF
NA,TRBJ1-1,TRBV6-1,NA,TGTGCCAGCAGTGAATTGGCAGGAGAAGCTTTCTTT,CASSELAGEAFF
many,TRBJ1-2,TRBV7-6,TRBD1,TGTGCCAGCAGCTTAGGGACAGGGGGCGACTATGGCTACACCTTC,CASSLGTGGDYGYTF
many,TRBJ2-7,TRBV5-1,NA,TGCGCCAGCAGCTTGGTACCACAGTTAAGCTACGAGCAGTACTTC,CASSLVPQLSYEQYF
NA,TRBJ1-1,TRBV20-1,NA,TGCAGTGCTCCCCGCACAGGGACCGCTGAAGCTTTCTTT,CSAPRTGTAEAFF
once,TRBJ2-4,TRBV7-9,NA,TGTGTCAGCAGCTCTACAGAGTTCGGAGAGCAGTACTTC,CVSSSTEFGEQYF
few,TRBJ2-5,TRBV6-6,NA,TGTGCCAGCAGGGGAAGGCGTGGGGGACAAGAGACCCAGTACTTC,CASRGRRGGQETQYF
NA,TRBJ1-2,TRBV12-3/TRBV12-4,NA,TGTGCCAGCAGTTACAGGGCGAGGAATGGCTACACCTTC,CASSYRARNGYTF
few,TRBJ2-5,TRBV3-1,NA,TGTGCCAGCAGCCAAGATCTTCAGAACCCTAGCGAAGGTGGGGAGACCCAGTACTTC,CASSQDLQNPSEGGETQYF
NA,TRBJ1-4,TRBV4-3,NA,TGCGCCAGCAGCCCGCGTAGGGGCTTAAATGAAAAACTGTTTTTT,CASSPRRGLNEKLFF
NA,TRBJ2-5,TRBV6-6,TRBD2,TGTGCCAGCAGCTCATATAGCGGGGGCCTGGGGACCCAGTACTTC,CASSSYSGGLGTQYF
NA,TRBJ1-1,TRBV9,NA,TGTGCCAGCAGCGCTGCAGGAGATTTAAACACTGAAGCTTTCTTT,CASSAAGDLNTEAFF
NA,TRBJ2-1,TRBV7-9,NA,TGTGCCAGCAAGGGAGGTGAGAATGAGCAGTTCTTC,CASKGGENEQFF
few,TRBJ2-4,TRBV5-1,TRBD1,TGCGCCAGCAGCTTGGCCGGACAGGTGAAAAACATTCAGTACTTC,CASSLAGQVKNIQYF
NA,TRBJ2-1,TRBV6-2/TRBV6-3,NA,TGTGCCAGCAGTACGTTCTCCGGCCCTCGAGGGAATTACAATGAGCAGTTCTTC,CASSTFSGPRGNYNEQFF
few,TRBJ2-7,TRBV29-1,NA,TGCAGCGTTGAAGAGACGGGGAATTACGAGCAGTACTTC,CSVEETGNYEQYF
NA,TRBJ1-1,TRBV6-5,TRBD1,TGTGCCAGCAGTTACCCCCAGGGGGGGAACACTGAAGCTTTCTTT,CASSYPQGGNTEAFF
few,TRBJ2-7,TRBV6-2/TRBV6-3,NA,TGTGCCAGCAGTACCGAACCCCCCCGGGGCAACGAGCAGTACTTC,CASSTEPPRGNEQYF
NA,TRBJ2-5,TRBV27,TRBD2,TGTGCCAGCAGTAGCTCACTAGCGGGGTTTAAAGAGACCCAGTACTTC,CASSSSLAGFKETQYF
NA,TRBJ2-1,TRBV24-1,NA,TGTGCCACCAGTGATTTGCAGGATCCGGCGGGCTCCTACAATGAGCAGTTCTTC,CATSDLQDPAGSYNEQFF
NA,TRBJ2-1,TRBV12-3/TRBV12-4,NA,TGTGCCAGCAGTTTTTCCCGAGGCCTAGCGATCTACAATGAGCAGTTCTTC,CASSFSRGLAIYNEQFF
NA,TRBJ1-2,TRBV29-1,TRBD1,TGCAGCGGAGGACAGGGAGGCTATGGCTACACCTTC,CSGGQGGYGYTF
NA,TRBJ1-2,TRBV28,NA,TGTGCCAGCACCTCCGGAAGACCCAGAGTAGGCTACACCTTC,CASTSGRPRVGYTF
NA,TRBJ1-1,TRBV12-3/TRBV12-4,NA,TGTGCCAGCAGGCCCCCGGGGGCCGTTGAAGCTTTCTTT,CASRPPGAVEAFF
NA,TRBJ2-5,TRBV24-1,NA,TGTGCCACCAGTGATTTTCATCGAGCTAAAGAGACCCAGTACTTC,CATSDFHRAKETQYF
few,TRBJ1-5,TRBV28,TRBD1,TGTGCCAGCAGTTCTGACCGACAGGGTAAAGGTAGACAGCCCCAGCATTTT,CASSSDRQGKGRQPQHF
NA,TRBJ1-4,TRBV14,TRBD1,TGTGCCAGCAGCCCCCAGGGGGCAGGAGCTAATGAAAAACTGTTTTTT,CASSPQGAGANEKLFF
NA,TRBJ1-1,TRBV9,NA,TGTGCCAGCAGCCCCTCGGTAAGGGGAGCTGAAGCTTTCTTT,CASSPSVRGAEAFF
NA,TRBJ2-3,TRBV28,TRBD1,TGTGCCAGCAGTGGCGGACAGGGACACACAGATACGCAGTATTTT,CASSGGQGHTDTQYF
NA,TRBJ1-2,TRBV6-5,TRBD1,TGTGCCAACAGTTGGACCTTGTCAGGGGGGAACTATGGCTACACCTTC,CANSWTLSGGNYGYTF